This record concerns one T cell receptor beta chain sequence. Reverse transcribed after extraction, RNA yielded cDNA as the sequencing template. Method: immunoSEQ multiplex PCR; TCRdb's copy keeps in-frame clones and lacks some. The sample yields a few hundred thousand clones, roughly 69% seen once. The sample originates from a study of CD8+ T cells in alopecia areata. Sequences were derived from CD4+ T cells sorted from blood, sampled at week 0. This TCR was recovered from a human donor with alopecia areata.

This CDR3 is CASSQDGGVRPQHF. CDR3 in DNA: TGCGCCAGCAGCCAAGACGGCGGAGTAAGACCCCAGCATTTT. The chain carries TRBV4-3 and TRBJ1-5; D gene uncertain. The V end lost 0 bases, the J end lost 10 bases, and 13 bases lay between the germline ends. CDR1 is LGHNA, CDR2 YSLEER, per germline. The CDR3 length is 14 residues.